The present T cell receptor (beta chain) was sequenced within a study of shared clonotypes between healthy human individuals. Study-wide points: What naive subsets generally showed was a larger estimated richness than memory subsets showed. Investigators expected sequencing depth to affect clonotype sharing among donors.

Unmatched junction bases numbered 4, after V lost 2 bases and J lost 2 bases. Germline-derived CDR1 and CDR2 are MDHEN and SYDVKM. The CDR3 length is 15 residues. On this clone itself: Its antigen remains unidentified.

The data were produced by immunoSEQ multiplex PCR, yet TCRdb's version contains in-frame clones alone and is incomplete. In the table there are under 1,900,000 clones, 98% of which are singletons. The chain recombines TRBV28 with TRBJ2-7; TRBD2 matches 9 bases. This clonotype was obtained from a man aged 25 to 40 in good health. The sequencing sample was made of naive CD4+ T cells sorted from blood. The subset here: CD45RA+ positively selected. The CDR3 region has the DNA TGTGCCAGCAGTTTACGCGGGGGGGCCCCCTACGAGCAGTACTTC. It is translated as CASSLRGGAPYEQYF. Variable domain in full (rest from reference TRBV28 and TRBJ2-7): DVKVTQSSRYLVKRTGEKVFLECVQDMDHENMFWYRQDPGLGLRLIYFSYDVKMKEKGDIPEGYSVSREKKERFSLILESASTNQTSMYLCASSLRGGAPYEQYFGPGTRLTVT.